This TCR beta chain originates from a study of Ad26.COV2.S vaccination and SARS-CoV-2 variants. Treatment defined: roughly 19 received Ad26.COV2.S at low or high dose, single or two shots; about 5 received placebo; per-sample allocation not given. The study sampled participants on day 63 after the first vaccine or placebo injection. Ad26 vector vaccine expressed Wuhan-strain SARS-CoV-2 spike. V gave up 2 bases and J gave up 5 bases, with 15 bases separating them. Germline-derived CDR1 and CDR2 are MNHEY and SVGAGI. The CDR3 runs to 15 residues. The protocol was immunoSEQ multiplex PCR, while the TCRdb copy is restricted to in-frame clones and leaves out a portion. The sample holds some 340,000 clones, approximately 86% seen once.

This clonotype was sampled from a person between 18 and 65 years old who received the Ad26.COV2.S COVID-19 vaccine or a placebo. The chain links TRBV6-5 to TRBJ2-5, with D maybe TRBD1 (6 bases). The sample was peripheral blood, taken in a trial of Ad26.COV2.S vaccine versus placebo. Written as DNA, the CDR3 is TGTGCCAGCAGTTACGGGGGCTTTCCTGGCGAGACCCAGTACTTC. The encoded protein is CASSYGGFPGETQYF.